The text below deals with one T cell receptor (beta chain). Its antigen is not known. With V trimmed by 0 bases and J by 3 bases, 7 bases remained unmatched. The CDR3 contains 17 residues. CDR1 is LNHDA, CDR2 SQIVND, per germline (reference sequence). This sample stems from a study of STAT5B mutations in CD4+ large granular lymphocyte leukemia. Notes on the study in general: Patient CD4-sorted repertoires looked more clonal than healthy CD4+ repertoires, even without putative leukemic clones.

The table came from immunoSEQ multiplex PCR; TCRdb's copy has only in-frame clones and leaves some out. The data show 45,000 to 50,000 clones, about 80% seen once. Sequenced material: CD4+ T cells from blood buffy coats. The genes are TRBV19 and TRBJ2-5; TRBD2 matches at 10 bases. The clonotype was recovered from a human donor in good health. The CDR3 spells CASSIDRSGRAEETQYF. The CDR3 region has the DNA TGTGCCAGTAGTATAGATCGAAGCGGGAGGGCGGAAGAGACCCAGTACTTC.